This T cell receptor (beta chain) was sequenced for a study of blood T cell repertoires in COVID-19. Overall study: Sites across the United States, Italy and Spain contributed samples from acute and convalescent COVID-19. The analysed material was cDNA or gDNA that came from T cells, B-cell-depleted T cells, or PBMCs.

The CDR3 contains 15 residues. Looked up from germline, CDR1 is MNHEY and CDR2 is SVGEGT. Trimming removed 6 bases from V and 0 bases from J, with 15 bases in between. Repertoires were generated with immunoSEQ multiplex PCR, while TCRdb's copy carries only in-frame clones and drops some. In the table there are 180,000 or so clones, roughly 88% of which are singletons. The rearrangement uses TRBV6-2 or TRBV6-3 and TRBJ2-7, with TRBD1 as a possible D gene (6 bases). Sequencing was carried out using peripheral blood. The receptor comes from a woman of 80 years or more with acute or convalescent COVID-19. The CDR3 protein is CASSRTAIPSYEQYF. CDR3 coding DNA: TGTGCCAGCAGCCGGACAGCCATCCCCTCCTACGAGCAGTACTTC.